Listed below are T cell receptor beta chains from one sample, sequenced in a study of blood T cell repertoires in COVID-19. Sequencing used immunoSEQ multiplex PCR; TCRdb keeps in-frame clones, though not all of them. Among approximately 200,000 clones listed, about 85% were seen once. The specimen was PBMCs or T cells enriched from blood (not recorded which). These receptors came from a man between 25 and 39 years old who had recovered from COVID-19. Both conserved end residues are part of each CDR3. D genes are given only for firm matches. Clone size is given for some rows only: seen once, a few or many times, or a class if the clone is expanded.

CDR3 length	V gene	clone size	J gene	D gene	CDR3 protein	CDR3 DNA
15	TRBV9	-	TRBJ2-2	-	CASSVDSSNTGELFF	TGTGCCAGCAGCGTAGATAGCTCGAACACCGGGGAGCTGTTTTTT
14	TRBV6-5	-	TRBJ1-2	-	CASSYSISTYGYTF	TGTGCCAGCAGTTACTCGATCTCTACCTATGGCTACACCTTC
15	TRBV5-1	once	TRBJ2-2	-	CATSAGQPERGELFF	TGCGCCACTTCTGCGGGACAGCCGGAACGCGGGGAGCTGTTTTTT
15	TRBV19	once	TRBJ1-1	-	CASSIGLVVNTEAFF	TGTGCCAGTAGTATAGGTTTGGTAGTCAACACTGAAGCTTTCTTT
18	TRBV15	-	TRBJ2-7	TRBD1	CATSRAPPDRDWGYEQYF	TGTGCCACCAGCAGAGCTCCCCCCGACAGGGATTGGGGCTACGAGCAGTACTTC
18	TRBV3-1/TRBV3-2	-	TRBJ1-4	TRBD1	CASSPNPGQSHWSEKLFF	TGTGCCAGCAGCCCTAATCCGGGACAGTCTCATTGGAGTGAAAAACTGTTTTTT
18	TRBV19	-	TRBJ1-5	TRBD1	CASSNPLTGENSNQPQHF	TGTGCCAGTAGTAATCCCCTGACAGGGGAAAATAGCAATCAGCCCCAGCATTTT
13	TRBV7-9	-	TRBJ2-2	TRBD1	CASSDRLKGELFF	TGTGCCAGTTCGGACAGGTTAAAGGGGGAGCTGTTTTTT
17	TRBV7-9	-	TRBJ1-6	-	CASSFHPLQGGNSPLHF	TGTGCCAGCTCATTCCACCCTTTACAGGGAGGGAATTCACCCCTCCACTTT
12	TRBV5-5	-	TRBJ1-2	-	CASSLERRGYTF	TGTGCCAGCAGCTTGGAAAGGAGGGGCTACACCTTC
11	TRBV10-2	few	TRBJ2-3	TRBD1	CASRGDSTQYF	TGCGCCAGCAGGGGGGACAGTACGCAGTATTTT
13	TRBV7-2	-	TRBJ2-3	-	CASRGRGTDTQYF	TGTGCGTCGCGGGGTCGGGGGACGGATACGCAGTATTTT
12	TRBV11-2	-	TRBJ2-3	TRBD1	CASSFSSRGPDF	TGTGCCAGCAGCTTCTCGTCTAGGGGGCCGGATTTT
14	TRBV19	-	TRBJ2-7	TRBD1	CASSIGTGTYEQYF	TGTGCCAGTAGTATCGGGACAGGGACCTACGAGCAGTACTTC
13	TRBV5-4	-	TRBJ1-2	TRBD1	CASSLGQDYGYTF	TGTGCCAGCAGCTTAGGACAGGACTATGGCTACACCTTC
16	TRBV5-5	-	TRBJ1-2	-	CASSLLAGSLNYGYTF	TGTGCCAGCAGCTTGTTGGCAGGGTCTCTTAACTATGGCTACACCTTC
15	TRBV27	once	TRBJ1-5	TRBD1	CASSDLGQGGQPQHF	TGTGCCAGCAGTGATCTGGGACAGGGAGGTCAGCCCCAGCATTTT
12	TRBV12-3/TRBV12-4	-	TRBJ2-2	-	CASSLGPRELFF	TGTGCCAGCAGTTTAGGGCCAAGGGAGCTGTTTTTT
15	TRBV28	-	TRBJ2-7	-	CASSLGLGGYYEQYF	TGTGCCAGCAGTTTAGGGCTAGGGGGTTACTACGAGCAGTACTTC
14	TRBV7-8	-	TRBJ2-7	-	CASSPWTTPYEQYF	TGTGCCAGCAGCCCATGGACAACTCCCTACGAGCAGTACTTC
14	TRBV25-1	once	TRBJ1-2	-	CASSEMGRNYGYTF	TGTGCCAGCAGTGAAATGGGCCGGAACTATGGCTACACCTTC
15	TRBV15	once	TRBJ2-5	-	CATSRPSRGRETQYF	TGTGCCACCAGCAGACCCTCGCGGGGCCGAGAGACCCAGTACTTC
13	TRBV3-1/TRBV3-2	few	TRBJ1-1	TRBD1	CASSSQGSRVAFF	TGTGCCAGCAGCTCACAGGGGAGCAGGGTAGCTTTCTTT
15	TRBV18	-	TRBJ1-1	-	CASSQYDGVGTEAFF	TGTGCCAGCTCACAATATGACGGGGTCGGCACTGAAGCTTTCTTT
15	TRBV19	-	TRBJ2-5	-	CASSTGPGVQETQYF	TGTGCCAGTAGTACCGGACCGGGGGTCCAAGAGACCCAGTACTTC
14	TRBV4-1	once	TRBJ2-1	TRBD2	CASSQTTSGSEQFF	TGCGCCAGCAGCCAAACGACTAGCGGGAGTGAGCAGTTCTTC
15	TRBV28	-	TRBJ2-1	TRBD2	CASRPGLAGGNEQFF	TGTGCCAGCAGACCGGGACTAGCGGGAGGGAATGAGCAGTTCTTC
20	TRBV12-5	-	TRBJ1-5	TRBD1	CASGLVQGTGTLYSNQPQHF	TGTGCTAGTGGTTTGGTACAAGGGACAGGGACCCTTTATAGCAATCAGCCCCAGCATTTT
15	TRBV10-1	-	TRBJ2-1	-	CASSESKSSYNEQFF	TGCGCCAGCAGTGAGTCTAAGAGCTCCTACAATGAGCAGTTCTTC
14	TRBV24-1	once	TRBJ2-2	TRBD2	CATSFGRDTGELFF	TGTGCCACCAGTTTCGGGAGGGACACCGGGGAGCTGTTTTTT
15	TRBV5-4	few	TRBJ2-1	TRBD1	CASSAEDRDYNEQFF	TGTGCCAGCAGCGCCGAGGACAGGGACTACAATGAGCAGTTCTTC
15	TRBV28	-	TRBJ2-5	-	CASSSSAGGQETQYF	-
17	TRBV3-1/TRBV3-2	-	TRBJ2-3	TRBD2	CASSQGIPSGGTDTQYF	TGTGCCAGCAGCCAAGGGATTCCTAGCGGGGGCACAGATACGCAGTATTTT
16	TRBV11-2	once	TRBJ1-1	TRBD1	CASSFLRGQGTTEAFF	TGTGCCAGCAGCTTCTTGCGGGGACAGGGGACCACTGAAGCTTTCTTT
14	TRBV5-4	-	TRBJ2-1	-	CASSLRSLENEQFF	TGTGCCAGCAGCTTGCGTTCCTTGGAGAATGAGCAGTTCTTC
13	TRBV27	once	TRBJ1-1	-	CASSLQMNTEAFF	TGTGCCAGCAGTTTACAGATGAACACTGAAGCTTTCTTT
15	TRBV19	-	TRBJ2-2	TRBD1	CASSIEGGNTGELFF	TGTGCCAGTAGTATAGAAGGGGGCAACACCGGGGAGCTGTTTTTT
17	TRBV5-5	-	TRBJ2-1	TRBD2	CASSPPFAGGGRDEQFF	TGTGCCAGCAGCCCGCCCTTCGCGGGAGGGGGTCGGGATGAGCAGTTCTTC
14	TRBV5-1	-	TRBJ2-2	TRBD2	CASSERGGFGELFF	TGCGCCAGTTCGGAGCGGGGGGGCTTCGGGGAGCTGTTTTTT
17	TRBV6-2/TRBV6-3	once	TRBJ1-2	TRBD1	CASSWGGRQGAESGYTF	TGTGCCAGCAGTTGGGGGGGTCGACAGGGGGCAGAGAGCGGCTACACCTTC